Sequencing of this TCR beta chain was carried out in a study of regulatory T cells in long-lasting Graves disease. The length of the CDR3 is 13 residues. The V and J ends lost 2 bases and 5 bases respectively, with 10 bases between them. Germline V gives CDR1 SGHDT, CDR2 YYEEEE. The time point here: persistent/refractory GD, antithyroid drugs over 5 years with positive TRAb. Construction of the TCR library relied on RNA isolated from PBMCs. Patient provenance is recorded as an endocrinology department in Xi'an, China. Building the TCR beta libraries relied on iRepertoire HTBI primers, and CDR3 regions underwent Arm-PCR. From the multiplex PCR reads, TCRdb called clonotypes with MiXCR, one entry per CDR3 protein. The sample contains fewer than 400,000 distinct CDR3 sequences, 20% to 25% of which appear only once.

V gene TRBV5-6 combines with J gene TRBJ2-5; D perhaps matches TRBD1 (5 bases). This sequence was found in a female donor with Graves disease. The source material was peripheral blood mononuclear cells (PBMCs), sampled when the disease was refractory, from a patient treated with antithyroid drugs. CDR3 nucleotides: TGTGCCAGCAGCTTCTTCTCAGGGGAGACCCAGTACTTC. It codes for CASSFFSGETQYF.